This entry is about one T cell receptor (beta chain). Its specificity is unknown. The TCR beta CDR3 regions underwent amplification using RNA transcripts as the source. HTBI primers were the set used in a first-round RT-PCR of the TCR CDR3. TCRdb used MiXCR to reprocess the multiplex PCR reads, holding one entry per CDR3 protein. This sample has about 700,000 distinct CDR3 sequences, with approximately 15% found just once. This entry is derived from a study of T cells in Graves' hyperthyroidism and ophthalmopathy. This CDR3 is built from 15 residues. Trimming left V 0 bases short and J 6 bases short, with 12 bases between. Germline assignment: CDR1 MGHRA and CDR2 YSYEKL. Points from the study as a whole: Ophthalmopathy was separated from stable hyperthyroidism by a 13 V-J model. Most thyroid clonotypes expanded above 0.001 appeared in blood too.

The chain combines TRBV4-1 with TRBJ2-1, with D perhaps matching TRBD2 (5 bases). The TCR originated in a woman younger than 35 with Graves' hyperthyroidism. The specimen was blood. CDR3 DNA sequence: TGCGCCAGCAGCCAAGATCCTAGCCCCCTCAATGAGCAGTTCTTC. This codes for CASSQDPSPLNEQFF.